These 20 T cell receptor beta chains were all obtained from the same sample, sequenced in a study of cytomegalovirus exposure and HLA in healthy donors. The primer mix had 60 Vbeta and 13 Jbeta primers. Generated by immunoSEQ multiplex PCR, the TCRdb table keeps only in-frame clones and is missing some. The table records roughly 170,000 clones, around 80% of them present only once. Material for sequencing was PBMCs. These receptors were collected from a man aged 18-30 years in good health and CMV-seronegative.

CDR3 sequence: CASRTGESNGYGYTF. DNA of the CDR3: TGTGCCAGTAGGACAGGGGAGTCTAATGGCTATGGCTACACCTTC. The rearrangement uses TRBV28 and TRBJ1-2; 9 bases agree with TRBD1. This CDR3 has 15 residues. V lost 9 bases and J lost 4; bases outside the gene matches: 12. CDR1 MDHEN and CDR2 SYDVKM come from the germline V gene.

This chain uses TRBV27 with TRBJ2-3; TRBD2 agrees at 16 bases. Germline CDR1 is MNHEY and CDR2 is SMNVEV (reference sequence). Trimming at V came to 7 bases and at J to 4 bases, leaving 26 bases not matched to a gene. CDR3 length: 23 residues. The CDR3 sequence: CASKFLGRTYTGTSGRAPDTQYF. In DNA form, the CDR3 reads TGTGCCAGCAAGTTTCTGGGTCGGACCTACACCGGGACTAGCGGGAGGGCGCCAGATACGCAGTATTTT.

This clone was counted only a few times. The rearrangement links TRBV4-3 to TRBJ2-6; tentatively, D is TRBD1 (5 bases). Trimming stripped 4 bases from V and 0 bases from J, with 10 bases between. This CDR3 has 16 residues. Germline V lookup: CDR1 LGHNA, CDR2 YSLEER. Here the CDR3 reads CASSPATGSGANVLTF. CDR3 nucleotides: TGCGCCAGCAGCCCAGCCACAGGCTCTGGGGCCAACGTCCTGACTTTC.

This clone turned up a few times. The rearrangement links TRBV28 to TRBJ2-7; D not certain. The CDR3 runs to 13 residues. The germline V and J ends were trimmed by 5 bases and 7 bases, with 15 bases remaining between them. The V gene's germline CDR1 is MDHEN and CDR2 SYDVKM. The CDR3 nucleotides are TGTGCCAGCAGTACTACGGTCGTCACGGAGCAGTACTTC. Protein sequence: CASSTTVVTEQYF.

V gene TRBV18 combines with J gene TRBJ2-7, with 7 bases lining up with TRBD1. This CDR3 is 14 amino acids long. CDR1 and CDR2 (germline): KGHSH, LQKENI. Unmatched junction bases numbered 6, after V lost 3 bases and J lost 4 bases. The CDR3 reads CASSPRDSLYEQYF. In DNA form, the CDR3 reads TGTGCCAGCTCACCTCGGGACAGTTTGTACGAGCAGTACTTC.

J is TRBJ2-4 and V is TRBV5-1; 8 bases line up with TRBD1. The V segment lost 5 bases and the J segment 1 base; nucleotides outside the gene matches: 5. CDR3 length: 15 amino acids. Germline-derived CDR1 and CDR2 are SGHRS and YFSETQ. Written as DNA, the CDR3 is TGCGCCAGCAGGTATCAGGGGGCGGCCAAAAACATTCAGTACTTC. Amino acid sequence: CASRYQGAAKNIQYF. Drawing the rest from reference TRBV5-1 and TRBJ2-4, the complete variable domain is KAGVTQTPRYLIKTRGQQVTLSCSPISGHRSVSWYQQTPGQGLQFLFEYFSETQRNKGNFPGRFSGRQFSNSRSEMNVSTLELGDSALYLCASRYQGAAKNIQYFGAGTRLSVL.

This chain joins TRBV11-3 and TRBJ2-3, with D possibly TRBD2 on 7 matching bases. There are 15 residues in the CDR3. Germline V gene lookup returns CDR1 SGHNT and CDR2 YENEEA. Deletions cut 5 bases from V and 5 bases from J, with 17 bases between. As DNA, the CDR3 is TGTGCCAGCAGCCCACCCGGCGGGGGCAGAGATACGCAGTATTTT. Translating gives CASSPPGGGRDTQYF.

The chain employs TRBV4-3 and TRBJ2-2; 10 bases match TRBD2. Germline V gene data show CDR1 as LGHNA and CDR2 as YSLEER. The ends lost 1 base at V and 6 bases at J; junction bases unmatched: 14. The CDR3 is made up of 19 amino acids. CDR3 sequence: CASSQVRSVGLAISGELFF. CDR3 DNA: TGCGCCAGCAGCCAAGTGAGATCTGTGGGACTAGCGATTTCCGGGGAGCTGTTTTTT.

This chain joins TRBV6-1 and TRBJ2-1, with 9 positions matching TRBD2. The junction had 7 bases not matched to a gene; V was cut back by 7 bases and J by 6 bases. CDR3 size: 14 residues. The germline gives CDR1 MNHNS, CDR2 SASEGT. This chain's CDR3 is CASIPGTSLNEQFF. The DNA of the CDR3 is TGTGCCAGCATCCCCGGGACTAGCCTCAATGAGCAGTTCTTC.

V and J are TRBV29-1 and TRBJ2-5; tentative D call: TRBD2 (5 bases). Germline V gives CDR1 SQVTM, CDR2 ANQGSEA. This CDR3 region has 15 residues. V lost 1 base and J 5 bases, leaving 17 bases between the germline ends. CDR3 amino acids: CSVEGRGKDGETQYF. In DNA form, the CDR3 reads TGCAGCGTTGAAGGACGGGGAAAGGACGGGGAGACCCAGTACTTC. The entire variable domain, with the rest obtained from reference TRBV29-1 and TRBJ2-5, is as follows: SAVISQKPSRDICQRGTSLTIQCQVDSQVTMMFWYRQQPGQSLTLIATANQGSEATYESGFVIDKFPISRPNLTFSTLTVSNMSPEDSSIYLCSVEGRGKDGETQYFGPGTRLLVL.

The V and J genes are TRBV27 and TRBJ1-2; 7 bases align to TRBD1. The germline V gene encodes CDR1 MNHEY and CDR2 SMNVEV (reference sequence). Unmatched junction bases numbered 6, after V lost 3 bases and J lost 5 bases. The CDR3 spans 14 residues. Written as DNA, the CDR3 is TGTGCCAGCAGTTTGCGAGGGGGCTCATATGGCTACACCTTC. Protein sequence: CASSLRGGSYGYTF.

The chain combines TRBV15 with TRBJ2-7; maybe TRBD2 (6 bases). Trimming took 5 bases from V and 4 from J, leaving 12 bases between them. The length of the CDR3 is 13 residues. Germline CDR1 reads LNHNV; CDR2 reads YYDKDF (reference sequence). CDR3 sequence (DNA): TGTGCCACCAGCGGGGGGTCTCGGTACGAGCAGTACTTC. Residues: CATSGGSRYEQYF.

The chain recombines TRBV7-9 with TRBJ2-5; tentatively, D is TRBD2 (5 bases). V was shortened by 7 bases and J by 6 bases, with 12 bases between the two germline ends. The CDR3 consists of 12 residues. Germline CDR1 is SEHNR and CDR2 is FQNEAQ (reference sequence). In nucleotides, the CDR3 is TGTGCCAGCACGGGCCCCGGGAAGACCCAGTACTTC. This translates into CASTGPGKTQYF.

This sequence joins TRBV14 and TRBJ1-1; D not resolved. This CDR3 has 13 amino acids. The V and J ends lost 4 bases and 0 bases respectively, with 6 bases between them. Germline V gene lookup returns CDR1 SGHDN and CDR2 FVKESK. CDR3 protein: CASSPPMNTEAFF. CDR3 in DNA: TGTGCCAGCAGCCCTCCTATGAACACTGAAGCTTTCTTT.

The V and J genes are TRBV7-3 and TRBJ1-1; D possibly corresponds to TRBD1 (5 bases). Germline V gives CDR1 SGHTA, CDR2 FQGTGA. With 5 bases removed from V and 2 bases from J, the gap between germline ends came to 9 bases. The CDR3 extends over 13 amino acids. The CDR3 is CASSTQGNTEAFF. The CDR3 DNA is TGTGCCAGCAGCACGCAGGGAAACACTGAAGCTTTCTTT. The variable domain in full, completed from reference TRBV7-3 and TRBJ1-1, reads GAGVSQTPSNKVTEKGKYVELRCDPISGHTALYWYRQSLGQGPEFLIYFQGTGAADDSGLPNDRFFAVRPEGSVSTLKIQRTERGDSAVYLCASSTQGNTEAFFGQGTRLTVV.

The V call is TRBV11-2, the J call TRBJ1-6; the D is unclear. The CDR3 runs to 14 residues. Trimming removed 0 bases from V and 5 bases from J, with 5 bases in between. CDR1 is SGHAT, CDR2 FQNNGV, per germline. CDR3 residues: CASSLDRNNSPLHF. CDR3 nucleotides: TGTGCCAGCAGCTTAGACAGAAATAATTCACCCCTCCACTTT.

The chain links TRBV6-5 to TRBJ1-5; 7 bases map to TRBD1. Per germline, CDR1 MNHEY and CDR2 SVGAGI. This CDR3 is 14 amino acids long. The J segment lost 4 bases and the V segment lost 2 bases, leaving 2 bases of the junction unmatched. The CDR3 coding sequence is TGTGCCAGCAGTTACGGACAGGCAAATCAGCCCCAGCATTTT. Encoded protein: CASSYGQANQPQHF.

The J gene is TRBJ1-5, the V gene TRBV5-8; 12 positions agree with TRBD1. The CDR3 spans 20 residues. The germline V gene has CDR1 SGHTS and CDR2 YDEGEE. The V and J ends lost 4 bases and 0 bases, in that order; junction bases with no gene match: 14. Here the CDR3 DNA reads TGTGCCAGCAGCCTATTTTTGGGGACAGGGGGCGTTTATAGCAATCAGCCCCAGCATTTT. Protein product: CASSLFLGTGGVYSNQPQHF. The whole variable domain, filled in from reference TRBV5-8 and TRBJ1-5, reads EAGVTQSPTHLIKTRGQQATLRCSPISGHTSVYWYQQALGLGLQFLLWYDEGEERNRGNFPPRFSGRQFPNYSSELNVNALELEDSALYLCASSLFLGTGGVYSNQPQHFGDGTRLSIL.

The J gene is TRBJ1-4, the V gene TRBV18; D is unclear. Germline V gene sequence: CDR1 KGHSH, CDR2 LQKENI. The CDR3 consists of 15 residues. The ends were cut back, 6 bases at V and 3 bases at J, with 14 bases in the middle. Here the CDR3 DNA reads TGTGCCAGCTCCCTAAGGGCCGGGGCTAATGAAAAACTGTTTTTT. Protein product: CASSLRAGANEKLFF.

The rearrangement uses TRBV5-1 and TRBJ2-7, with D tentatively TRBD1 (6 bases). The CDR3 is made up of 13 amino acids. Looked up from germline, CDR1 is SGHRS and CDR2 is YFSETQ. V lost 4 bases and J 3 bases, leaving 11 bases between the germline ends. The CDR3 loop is CASSRMTGYEQYF. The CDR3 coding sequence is TGCGCCAGCAGCCGAATGACAGGCTACGAGCAGTACTTC.